One and the same sample provided the 15 T cell receptor beta chains below, sequenced in a study of CD8 T cells in ankylosing spondylitis. Study-level results: A TCR beta motif of fewer than ten highly homologous variants seemed to mark ankylosing spondylitis blood.

TCRdb itself ran the 5' RACE reads through MiXCR, one entry per CDR3 protein. Of approximately 540,000 distinct CDR3 sequences in the sample, over 9.5% are singletons; the top ten hold around 6.8%. These TCRs' antigens remain unknown. The sample comprised blood, either unsorted or a sorted T cell fraction (not recorded which). These receptors came from a male donor with ankylosing spondylitis.

V and J are TRBV18 and TRBJ1-5; the D is unclear. Trimming stripped 5 bases from V and 5 bases from J, with 10 bases between. CDR1 and CDR2 from the germline V gene are KGHSH and LQKENI. The CDR3 contains 13 residues. This chain's CDR3 is CASSAQPDQPQHF. CDR3 bases: TGTGCCAGCTCAGCGCAACCCGATCAGCCCCAGCATTTT.

This clonotype was observed a handful of times. The J gene is TRBJ1-3, the V gene TRBV29-1; weak D call: TRBD1 (5 bases). The V end lost 4 bases, the J end lost 0 bases, and 7 bases lay between the germline ends. The CDR3 consists of 13 residues. The V gene's germline CDR1 is SQVTM and CDR2 ANQGSEA. The CDR3 DNA sequence: TGCAGCGTTGGACAGTCCTCTGGAAACACCATATATTTT. Protein sequence: CSVGQSSGNTIYF.

This clonotype was detected only a few times. J is TRBJ2-1 and V is TRBV5-1; 11 bases match TRBD1. The germline V gene has CDR1 SGHRS and CDR2 YFSETQ. The V and J ends lost 0 bases and 14 bases, in that order; junction bases with no gene match: 7. CDR3 length: 14 amino acids. CDR3 sequence: CASSLGTPGQGEFF. CDR3 nucleotides: TGCGCCAGCAGCTTGGGCACGCCGGGACAGGGGGAGTTCTTC.

The chain has TRBV29-1 and TRBJ2-4; possible D gene TRBD2, 6 bases. V was pared by 6 bases and J by 3 bases, with 15 bases between. CDR3 length equals 14 residues. Germline assignment: CDR1 SQVTM and CDR2 ANQGSEA. The CDR3 sequence is CSVGGLPGKNIQYF. CDR3 bases: TGCAGCGTGGGGGGTCTTCCCGGCAAAAACATTCAGTACTTC.

This clonotype was observed a handful of times. The chain has TRBV29-1 and TRBJ2-5; perhaps D is TRBD1 or TRBD2 (5 bases each). Germline loops: CDR1 SQVTM, CDR2 ANQGSEA. Deletions cut 5 bases from V and 0 bases from J, with 13 bases between. The CDR3 runs to 14 residues. CDR3 sequence: CSVSGTPDQETQYF. In DNA, the CDR3 is TGCAGCGTTTCCGGGACCCCCGACCAAGAGACCCAGTACTTC.

This clonotype was recorded a few times. The chain is built from TRBV20-1 and TRBJ2-7; no clear D gene. Germline CDR1 DFQATT, CDR2 SNEGSKA (reference sequence). This CDR3 has 13 amino acids. V lost 5 bases and J lost 0, with 11 bases in between. The CDR3 reads CSAWTDNSYEQYF. Written as DNA, the CDR3 is TGCAGTGCTTGGACGGATAACTCCTACGAGCAGTACTTC.

In this sample, this clonotype turned up a few times. The rearrangement uses TRBV20-1 and TRBJ1-6; D is uncertain. The germline V gene has CDR1 DFQATT and CDR2 SNEGSKA (reference sequence). Trimming removed 0 bases from V and 5 bases from J, with 11 bases in between. The CDR3 covers 15 residues. CDR3 in amino acids: CSAREGSLHNSPLHF. The CDR3 region has the DNA TGCAGTGCTAGAGAGGGCAGCCTGCATAATTCACCCCTCCACTTT.

The sample holds a few counts of this clonotype. This rearrangement joins TRBV20-1 to TRBJ2-7, with D perhaps assigned TRBD1 or TRBD2 (5 bases each). The germline CDR1 and CDR2 sequences are DFQATT and SNEGSKA (reference sequence). This CDR3 comprises 14 residues. The ends were cut back, 3 bases at V and 2 bases at J, with 14 bases in the middle. The CDR3 DNA sequence: TGCAGTGCTAGTGGGGGTGTGGGCACCTACGAGCAGTACGTC. Residues: CSASGGVGTYEQYV.

This clonotype was observed a handful of times. This rearrangement joins TRBV4-1 to TRBJ2-7, with TRBD1 matching 9 bases. The CDR3 is 15 amino acids. Germline CDR1 reads MGHRA; CDR2 reads YSYEKL. The ends lost 5 bases at V and 2 bases at J; junction bases unmatched: 7. Here the CDR3 reads CASSERQGVPYEQYV. The CDR3 DNA follows: TGCGCCAGCAGCGAGAGACAGGGGGTTCCCTACGAGCAGTACGTC.

The rearrangement uses TRBV20-1 and TRBJ2-5; 10 bases agree with TRBD2. CDR3 length: 13 amino acids. Germline CDR1 reads DFQATT; CDR2 reads SNEGSKA (reference sequence). Germline trimming cut 6 bases from V and 5 bases from J; bases unmatched to any gene: 6. DNA of the CDR3: TGCAGTGCACTTACTAGCGGGACGGAGACCCAGTACTTC. Translating it yields CSALTSGTETQYF.

Only a few counts were recorded for this clonotype. The chain recombines TRBV15 with TRBJ2-7; D uncertain. V lost 3 bases, J lost 0 bases, and 15 bases lay in between. Germline V gives CDR1 LNHNV, CDR2 YYDKDF (reference sequence). The CDR3 is made up of 16 amino acids. CDR3 bases: TGTGCCACCAGCAGGGATCAAATACGGACCTCCTACGAGCAGTACTTC. Its protein product is CATSRDQIRTSYEQYF.

This clonotype has at least ten counts. The V and J genes are TRBV14 and TRBJ2-7; a weak D match, TRBD2 (5 bases). This CDR3 is built from 13 residues. The V gene lost 2 bases and the J gene lost 5 bases, with 10 bases spanning the gap. Germline V lookup: CDR1 SGHDN, CDR2 FVKESK. The CDR3 DNA is TGTGCCAGCAGCCAACGGACTCGCCACGAGCAGTACGTC. Encoded protein: CASSQRTRHEQYV.

The V call is TRBV11-1, the J call TRBJ2-3; 11 bases match TRBD2. This CDR3 contains 18 residues. Trimming at V came to 4 bases and at J to 0 bases, leaving 9 bases not matched to a gene. The germline gives CDR1 SGHAT, CDR2 FQDESV (reference sequence). CDR3 coding DNA: TGTGCCAGCAGCTCCATAGCGTGGACTAGCGGGAGCACAGATACGCAGTATTTT. It translates to CASSSIAWTSGSTDTQYF. The variable domain in full, with the rest retrieved from reference TRBV11-1 and TRBJ2-3, is EAEVAQSPRYKITEKSQAVAFWCDPISGHATLYWYRQILGQGPELLVQFQDESVVDDSQLPKDRFSAERLKGVDSTLKIQPAELGDSAMYLCASSSIAWTSGSTDTQYFGPGTRLTVL.

In this sample, this clonotype turned up a few times. This chain uses TRBV5-1 with TRBJ1-2; D ambiguous. CDR3 length equals 14 residues. With 4 bases removed from V and 8 bases from J, the gap between germline ends came to 18 bases. Germline CDR1 reads SGHRS; CDR2 reads YFSETQ. The CDR3 is CASSHSTEGRGYTF. In DNA, the CDR3 is TGCGCCAGCAGCCATTCGACGGAGGGTCGAGGCTACACCTTC.

This clonotype was seen only a few times. This sequence joins TRBV12-3 or TRBV12-4 and TRBJ1-2; the D is unclear. V lost 8 bases to trimming and J lost 4 bases, with 11 bases between them. The CDR3 loop spans 12 amino acids. CDR3 protein: CASSGSPYGYTF. The CDR3 DNA follows: TGTGCCAGCTCAGGTTCCCCCTATGGCTACACCTTC.